The clone carrying this TCR beta chain was observed at least ten times. Its target is not known. The data belong to a study of T-cell reconstitution after alpha-beta-depleted transplantation in children. Study-wide results and limits: Recipient T cells and thymic progenitors that survived gave rise to the high TCRbeta diversity observed at day 60 in some patients. Approximately two months post-transplant, alpha-beta T cells reportedly originated from several hundred expanded graft clones. The authors attributed T-cell counts and diversity one year after transplant mostly to newly produced T cells.

Unique molecular identifiers featured in how the TCRbeta library was prepared. MiXCR was run by TCRdb on the PCR reads, yielding one entry per CDR3 protein. The sample carries a few hundred thousand distinct CDR3 sequences, around 10% recorded once. The CDR3 totals 14 residues. V lost 5 bases and J lost 1, with 11 bases in between. The receptor was derived from a boy under two years old with acute myeloid leukemia, due to receive a stem cell transplant. The sample was PBMCs, taken before TCRalphabeta/CD19-depleted stem cell transplant. J is TRBJ1-2 and V is TRBV12-3 or TRBV12-4, with D possibly TRBD1 on 5 matching bases. The CDR3: CASSTDSFNYGYTF. The CDR3 DNA sequence: TGTGCCAGCAGTACCGACAGTTTTAACTATGGCTACACCTTC.